The 21 T cell receptor beta chains below come from one sample, sequenced in a study of cytomegalovirus exposure and HLA in healthy donors (dated by TCRdb to about 2017). The library came from the immunoSEQ multiplex PCR assay. A mixture of 60 forward primers for TCR Vbeta segments and 13 reverse primers for TCR Jbeta segments was used in the multiplex PCR. The table comes from immuneACCESS by way of TCRdb, which keeps in-frame sequences with V and J called. Part of the clones is missing from these tables; in studies checked, under half for an unresolved V gene and the rest for unknown reasons. The sample table records 140,000 to 150,000 clones; about four fifths of these occur just once. The ten largest make up 4.3% of the sample. Specimen: PBMCs. The receptors derive from a woman in her thirties or forties in good health and CMV-seropositive.

CDR3 residues: CASSPYTGELFF. CDR3 bases: TGTGCCAGCAGCCCATACACCGGGGAGCTGTTTTTT. The chain joins TRBV7-2 to TRBJ2-2; D is ambiguous. Germline V gene lookup returns CDR1 SGHTA and CDR2 FQGNSA. V lost 5 bases and J 3 bases, leaving 4 bases between the germline ends. This CDR3 has 12 residues.

The chain recombines TRBV29-1 with TRBJ2-7; 9 bases line up with TRBD1. Germline lookup yields CDR1 SQVTM and CDR2 ANQGSEA. The CDR3 consists of 14 residues. V shed 6 bases, J shed 1 base, and the junction held 7 bases outside the gene matches. The CDR3 loop is CSVDTGTGSYEQYF. The CDR3, as DNA: TGCAGCGTCGATACCGGGACAGGGTCCTACGAGCAGTACTTC.

The chain links TRBV9 to TRBJ2-3; unclear D gene. The CDR3 runs to 14 residues. Germline V CDR1 and CDR2: SGDLS, YYNGEE. V was cut by 1 base and J by 0 bases, with 6 bases left in between. The DNA of the CDR3 is TGTGCCAGCAGCGTAACAGCTAGCACAGATACGCAGTATTTT. It translates to CASSVTASTDTQYF.

The J gene is TRBJ2-1, the V gene TRBV10-3; D is perhaps TRBD1 (6 bases). V was trimmed by 4 bases and J by 10 bases, leaving 14 bases between them. The CDR3 is made up of 13 amino acids. Germline V CDR1 and CDR2: ENHRY, SYGVKD. CDR3 loop: CAISAGVSGEQFF. Here the CDR3 DNA reads TGTGCCATCAGTGCAGGGGTGTCGGGAGAGCAGTTCTTC.

The V and J genes are TRBV2 and TRBJ2-2; a weak D match, TRBD1 (5 bases). Trimming removed 4 bases from V and 5 bases from J, with 20 bases in between. The CDR3 sequence is 17 residues long. Germline assignment: CDR1 SNHLY and CDR2 FYNNEI. CDR3 coding DNA: TGTGCCAGCAGTGCGGGCAGGGCAGAGATTTTAACCGGGGAGCTGTTTTTT. This encodes CASSAGRAEILTGELFF. The full variable domain, its missing parts supplied by reference TRBV2 and TRBJ2-2, is EPEVTQTPSHQVTQMGQEVILRCVPISNHLYFYWYRQILGQKVEFLVSFYNNEISEKSEIFDDQFSVERPDGSNFTLKIRSTKLEDSAMYFCASSAGRAEILTGELFFGEGSRLTVL.

In its sample, this clone was seen once. V and J are TRBV6-1 and TRBJ1-3, with 7 nucleotides matching TRBD1. Germline V gives CDR1 MNHNS, CDR2 SASEGT. J was trimmed by 2 bases and V by 4 bases; bases with no gene match: 2. There are 14 residues in the CDR3. CDR3 in DNA: TGTGCCAGCAGTGGCGGGACAGCTGGAAACACCATATATTTT. Amino acids: CASSGGTAGNTIYF.

This chain joins TRBV2 and TRBJ1-2; D not resolved. The CDR3 covers 12 residues. The V end was cut by 4 bases, the J end by 5 bases, with 8 bases between. Germline CDR1 and CDR2: SNHLY and FYNNEI. CDR3 residues: CASSVETYGYTF. The DNA for the CDR3 is TGTGCCAGCAGTGTTGAAACTTATGGCTACACCTTC.

The chain is built from TRBV27 and TRBJ2-7; a weak D match, TRBD1 (6 bases). CDR1 is MNHEY and CDR2 is SMNVEV in the germline V gene (reference sequence). With 5 bases removed from V and 5 bases from J, the gap between germline ends came to 19 bases. CDR3 length equals 15 residues. CDR3 protein: CASSPRDTSGNEQYF. CDR3 sequence (DNA): TGTGCCAGCAGTCCCCGGGACACCTCAGGGAACGAGCAGTACTTC.

This sequence joins TRBV11-2 and TRBJ2-7; 7 nucleotides match TRBD1. CDR3 length equals 14 residues. V lost 4 bases, J lost 1 base, and 4 bases stayed unmatched. The germline gives CDR1 SGHAT, CDR2 FQNNGV. The CDR3 spells CASSSRDRSYEQYF. The CDR3, as DNA: TGTGCCAGCAGCTCAAGGGACAGATCCTACGAGCAGTACTTC.

This chain uses TRBV28 with TRBJ2-3, with 7 positions matching TRBD2. Trimming took 2 bases from V and 11 from J; bases not matched to a gene: 1. In germline, CDR1 is MDHEN, CDR2 SYDVKM. The CDR3 is 11 residues long. CDR3 residues: CASSLGREQYF. The CDR3 nucleotides read TGTGCCAGCAGTTTAGGGAGGGAGCAGTATTTT.

CDR3 amino acids: CAGGATGGNQPQHF. CDR3 coding DNA: TGTGCAGGGGGGGCGACAGGGGGCAATCAGCCCCAGCATTTT. The chain is built from TRBV28 and TRBJ1-5; TRBD1 agrees at 8 bases. The CDR3 loop spans 14 amino acids. Germline V CDR1 and CDR2: MDHEN, SYDVKM.

As for this clone: The junction departs from the called germline gene at one end, perhaps through a read error. Other nucleotide sequences in the sample specify the same CDR3. This rearrangement joins TRBV4-3 to TRBJ1-5; D ambiguous. This CDR3 is 15 amino acids long. Looked up from germline, CDR1 is LGHNA and CDR2 is YSLEER. CDR3 coding DNA: TGCGCCAGCAGCCAAGATGCGGATAGCAATCAACCCCAGCATTTT. Translating it yields CASSQDADSNQPQHF.

CDR3 sequence (DNA): TGCGCCAGCAGCCAAGTTCGGCCAAGCGGGGGGAATGAGCAGTTCTTC. Residues: CASSQVRPSGGNEQFF. V gene TRBV4-1 combines with J gene TRBJ2-1, with TRBD2 matching over 9 bases. After removal of 1 base from V and 7 bases from J, the junction contained 8 bases not matched to a gene. CDR1 is MGHRA and CDR2 is YSYEKL in the germline V gene. CDR3 length equals 16 residues.

As for this clone: One end of the junction does not line up with germline, which may come from a read error. V usage is TRBV19 and J usage is TRBJ1-3; 7 bases map to TRBD1. CDR3 length equals 17 residues. Germline CDR1 and CDR2: LNHDA and SQIVND (reference sequence). CDR3 protein: CVSSTPTGISSGNTIYF. CDR3 bases: TGTGTCAGTAGTACCCCGACAGGGATCAGCTCTGGAAACACCATATATTTT.

This clone turned up a few times. V is TRBV5-8 and J is TRBJ2-4, with a possible D match to TRBD2 (6 bases). The V end was cut by 1 base, the J end by 15 bases, with 17 bases between. CDR3 length: 13 amino acids. Germline V lookup: CDR1 SGHTS, CDR2 YDEGEE. The CDR3 here is CASSLSGLSTSYF. The CDR3 DNA sequence: TGTGCCAGCAGCTTGAGTGGACTATCAACATCGTACTTC. The variable domain in full, with the rest retrieved from reference TRBV5-8 and TRBJ2-4, is EAGVTQSPTHLIKTRGQQATLRCSPISGHTSVYWYQQALGLGLQFLLWYDEGEERNRGNFPPRFSGRQFPNYSSELNVNALELEDSALYLCASSLSGLSTSYFGAGTRLSVL.

V and J are TRBV7-2 and TRBJ1-2, with a possible D match to TRBD1 (5 bases). V shed 0 bases and J shed 5 bases, with 13 bases lying between them. Germline CDR1 and CDR2: SGHTA and FQGNSA. The CDR3 is 15 amino acids. The CDR3 here is CASSLAPTVGYGYTF. The CDR3 nucleotides read TGTGCCAGCAGCTTAGCTCCGACAGTCGGATATGGCTACACCTTC.

The chain carries TRBV19 and TRBJ2-1, with D perhaps matching TRBD2 (6 bases). CDR1 and CDR2 from the germline V gene are LNHDA and SQIVND (reference sequence). The CDR3 length is 16 residues. V dropped 8 bases and J dropped 2 bases, with 19 bases sitting between them. The CDR3: CASCSGSGAPYNEQFF. For the CDR3, the DNA is TGTGCCAGTTGTTCGGGTAGCGGAGCCCCCTACAATGAGCAGTTCTTC.

The chain employs TRBV7-6 and TRBJ1-2; a weak D match, TRBD1 (6 bases). The CDR3 extends over 15 amino acids. Trimming took 5 bases from V and 1 from J, leaving 14 bases between them. Germline V gives CDR1 SGHVS, CDR2 FNYEAQ. The CDR3 sequence is CASSPRSGDNYGYTF. Here the CDR3 DNA reads TGTGCCAGCAGCCCCCGGTCAGGGGATAACTATGGCTACACCTTC.

J is TRBJ2-5 and V is TRBV6-5; 7 positions agree with TRBD1. Matching the DNA end better, TRBJ2-7 makes the J call doubtful. Germline lookup yields CDR1 MNHEY and CDR2 SVGAGI. The CDR3 sequence is 15 residues long. This CDR3 is CASSVALGGGYEQYF. In DNA form, the CDR3 reads TGTGCCAGCAGTGTGGCCTTAGGGGGCGGGTACGAGCAGTACTTC.

The chain couples TRBV27 to TRBJ2-2, with 14 positions matching TRBD2. The trim removed 5 bases at V and 4 bases at J, leaving 9 bases unmatched. The CDR3 runs to 18 residues. CDR1 is MNHEY and CDR2 is SMNVEV in the germline V gene (reference sequence). The DNA for the CDR3 is TGTGCCAGCAGTCTCGGTGGGACTAGCGGGGGAGCCACCGGGGAGCTGTTTTTT. This sequence encodes CASSLGGTSGGATGELFF.

DNA for the CDR3: TGTGCCAGCAGAGGGAGGGCAGACTCTGGAAACACCATATATTTT. Its protein is CASRGRADSGNTIYF. This rearrangement joins TRBV28 to TRBJ1-3; D is undetermined. V shed 6 bases and J shed 0 bases, with 12 bases lying between them. Germline V lookup: CDR1 MDHEN, CDR2 SYDVKM. This CDR3 contains 15 residues. The whole variable domain, remainder taken from reference TRBV28 and TRBJ1-3, is DVKVTQSSRYLVKRTGEKVFLECVQDMDHENMFWYRQDPGLGLRLIYFSYDVKMKEKGDIPEGYSVSREKKERFSLILESASTNQTSMYLCASRGRADSGNTIYFGEGSWLTVV.